This T cell receptor (beta chain) was sequenced during a study of vaccination effects on CD4 cells after COVID-19. Study details: Of the BNT162b2 and mRNA-1273 vaccines, participants received two doses of one or the other. Supplemented with around 11 IU/ml IL-2 and roughly 9.2 ug/ml peptides, 2 million to 2.5 million PBMC per well were kept in culture.

Isolation of CD4+ T cells took place after ten to eleven days of culture. The table came from immunoSEQ multiplex PCR; TCRdb's copy has only in-frame clones and leaves some out. The sample yields around 56,000 clones, 60% to 85% seen once. V was clipped by 0 bases and J by 7 bases; unmatched bases: 2. CDR3 size: 15 residues. Germline V gives CDR1 SGDLS, CDR2 YYNGEE. For this clone: Its antigen is currently unknown.

The specimen was CD4+ T cells from PBMCs cultured without peptide, collected before COVID-19 vaccination. The chain carries TRBV9 and TRBJ1-6, with TRBD1 matching over 9 bases. The sequence derives from a human donor who received a COVID-19 vaccine. The CDR3 region is CASSVVGQGNSPLHF. The CDR3 nucleotides read TGTGCCAGCAGCGTAGTGGGACAGGGAAATTCACCCCTCCACTTT.